One sample yielded the 32 T cell receptor beta chains listed below, sequenced in a study of cytomegalovirus exposure and HLA in healthy donors. Using immunoSEQ multiplex PCR, the repertoire was profiled, and TCRdb retains in-frame clones only, with some absent. This table holds about 360,000 clones, just over 85% found once. Sequencing was performed on PBMCs. These receptors all come from a woman younger than 30 in good health and CMV-seronegative.

The genes are TRBV5-8 and TRBJ2-7; TRBD2 matches at 8 bases. Looked up from germline, CDR1 is SGHTS and CDR2 is YDEGEE. Trimming cost V 7 bases and J 1 base; bases outside gene matches: 7. The CDR3 is made up of 14 amino acids. This CDR3 reads CASGPLAASYEQYF. CDR3 DNA sequence: TGTGCCAGCGGCCCACTAGCGGCGTCCTACGAGCAGTACTTC.

The rearrangement joins TRBV27 to TRBJ2-1; maybe TRBD2 (6 bases). Germline assignment: CDR1 MNHEY and CDR2 SMNVEV (reference sequence). The CDR3 runs to 17 residues. Trimming removed 3 bases from V and 6 bases from J, with 21 bases in between. The CDR3 protein is CASSFVTGVSLVNEQFF. The CDR3, as DNA: TGTGCCAGCAGTTTCGTGACGGGAGTTTCTTTGGTCAATGAGCAGTTCTTC.

The gene calls are TRBV6-5 and TRBJ1-1; no definite D call. Trimming cost V 2 bases and J 1 base, with 11 bases left between them. Germline V CDR1 and CDR2: MNHEY, SVGAGI. The CDR3 extends over 15 amino acids. CDR3 region: CASSYPGLGNTEAFF. In nucleotides, the CDR3 is TGTGCCAGCAGTTACCCCGGACTGGGGAACACTGAAGCTTTCTTT.

The table lists this clone with a few counts. The junction shows a germline mismatch at one end, possibly a read error. The chain carries TRBV10-2 and TRBJ2-7, with 7 bases fitting TRBD1. Germline assignment: CDR1 WSHSY and CDR2 SAAADI. The CDR3 has 12 amino acids. The chain's CDR3 is CASRDRSSEQYF. The CDR3 coding sequence is TGCGCCAGCAGGGACAGGTCCTCCGAGCAGTACTTC.

The CDR3 bases are TGTGCCAGCAGCTCCCAGCTCCTCTACGAAATGGAGGGCCTGACTTTC. Translated: CASSSQLLYEMEGLTF. The chain joins TRBV5-6 to TRBJ2-6; TRBD2 might be the D (6 bases). This CDR3 contains 16 residues. Trimming pared 3 bases from V and 15 bases from J, leaving 25 bases between. Looked up from germline, CDR1 is SGHDT and CDR2 is YYEEEE.

The V call is TRBV5-1, the J call TRBJ2-5; no definite D call. Germline V gene sequence: CDR1 SGHRS, CDR2 YFSETQ. V lost 4 bases to trimming and J lost 1 base, with 14 bases between them. The CDR3 is made up of 15 amino acids. CDR3 in amino acids: CASSLGSKSQETQYF. In DNA, the CDR3 is TGCGCCAGCAGCCTCGGGTCCAAATCCCAAGAGACCCAGTACTTC.

This clone was seen a few times. This chain uses TRBV5-4 with TRBJ1-6; 8 nucleotides agree with TRBD1. After removal of 5 bases from V and 6 bases from J, the junction contained 7 bases not matched to a gene. The CDR3 runs 15 residues. Germline-derived CDR1 and CDR2 are SGHNT and YYREEE (reference sequence). CDR3 DNA sequence: TGTGCCAGCAGTTCGGGACAGGACGTTAATTCACCCCTCCACTTT. It translates to CASSSGQDVNSPLHF.

The chain carries TRBV28 and TRBJ1-2; D is possibly TRBD1 (5 bases). The length of the CDR3 is 15 residues. Germline-derived CDR1 and CDR2 are MDHEN and SYDVKM. Deletions cut 8 bases from V and 4 bases from J, with 20 bases between. CDR3 DNA: TGTGCCAGCGAACCCCTCCAGGCAGGGCCCTATGGCTACACCTTC. Residues: CASEPLQAGPYGYTF.

The chain links TRBV29-1 to TRBJ1-2; 7 bases are a match to TRBD1. The CDR3 loop spans 18 amino acids. In germline, CDR1 is SQVTM, CDR2 ANQGSEA. After removal of 7 bases from V and 4 bases from J, the junction contained 24 bases not matched to a gene. CDR3 nucleotide sequence: TGCAGCGCCCATCACAGGGGTCCCGAAAGTCGGGCCATCTATGGCTACACCTTC. Protein product: CSAHHRGPESRAIYGYTF.

The J gene is TRBJ2-7, the V gene TRBV5-5; TRBD1 agrees at 8 bases. Germline CDR1 SGHKS, CDR2 YYEKEE (reference sequence). Losses at the gene ends were 7 bases for V and 3 bases for J; bases not matched to a gene: 6. The CDR3 consists of 13 residues. The DNA of the CDR3 is TGTGCCAGCGGACAGGGACAAGTCTACGAGCAGTACTTC. Amino acids: CASGQGQVYEQYF.

The CDR3 loop is CASSQERDSYNEQFF. CDR3 DNA sequence: TGTGCCAGCAGCCAAGAAAGGGACAGCTACAATGAGCAGTTCTTC. V is TRBV14 and J is TRBJ2-1; 7 nucleotides match TRBD1. The germline V gene encodes CDR1 SGHDN and CDR2 FVKESK. CDR3 size: 15 residues. Trimming took 0 bases from V and 3 from J; bases not matched to a gene: 2.

A few counts support this clone. This chain links TRBV6-1 with TRBJ2-7; D uncertain. Germline values: CDR1 MNHNS, CDR2 SASEGT. Trimming removed 11 bases from V and 0 bases from J, with 5 bases in between. This CDR3 region has 10 residues. CDR3 DNA: TGTGCCGCGAACTCCTACGAGCAGTACTTC. Translated, it gives CAANSYEQYF.

The rearrangement uses TRBV20-1 and TRBJ2-1; a possible D gene is TRBD2 (6 bases). Germline V lookup: CDR1 DFQATT, CDR2 SNEGSKA (reference sequence). Trimming took off 6 bases at V and 8 bases at J, with 11 bases between the two ends. The CDR3 runs to 11 residues. CDR3 sequence reads: CSAQTSYEQFF. The CDR3 bases are TGCAGTGCACAGACTAGTTATGAGCAGTTCTTC.

This clone was found once. This chain links TRBV6-1 with TRBJ2-7; 10 bases are shared with TRBD2. The CDR3 extends over 15 amino acids. V shed 4 bases and J 7 bases; nucleotides not matched to a gene: 10. The V gene's germline CDR1 is MNHNS and CDR2 SASEGT. CDR3 region: CASSASSGSSGEQYF. CDR3 nucleotide sequence: TGTGCCAGCAGTGCTTCTAGCGGGAGCTCCGGGGAGCAGTACTTC.

The DNA for the CDR3 is TGTGCCAGCAGTCCAGACAGGGGGAGTGGCTACACCTTC. This codes for CASSPDRGSGYTF. The gene calls are TRBV28 and TRBJ1-2; 9 bases fit TRBD1. Germline-derived CDR1 and CDR2 are MDHEN and SYDVKM. Trimming removed 5 bases from V and 7 bases from J; junction bases left unmatched: 5. This CDR3 comprises 13 residues.

This chain links TRBV30 with TRBJ2-7; D uncertain. V gave up 3 bases and J gave up 6 bases, with 12 bases separating them. The CDR3 is 12 residues long. The germline CDR1 and CDR2 sequences are GTSNPN and SVGIG (reference sequence). CDR3 DNA sequence: TGTGCCTGGAGGCCTAATGACATCGAGCAGTACTTC. Translating gives CAWRPNDIEQYF.

The J gene is TRBJ2-7, the V gene TRBV30; tentatively, D is TRBD2 (5 bases). The V end was cut by 0 bases, the J end by 3 bases, with 9 bases between. The CDR3 runs to 13 residues. CDR1 and CDR2 (germline): GTSNPN, SVGIG (reference sequence). The CDR3 spells CAWSVSGYYEQYF. The DNA of the CDR3 is TGTGCCTGGAGTGTATCGGGGTACTACGAGCAGTACTTC.

The chain recombines TRBV2 with TRBJ2-2; D remains ambiguous. Looked up from germline, CDR1 is SNHLY and CDR2 is FYNNEI. The CDR3 sequence is 12 residues long. Trimming pared 2 bases from V and 9 bases from J, leaving 7 bases between. The CDR3 nucleotides read TGTGCCAGCAGTGAAATACAAAGGGAGCTGTTTTTT. Amino acids: CASSEIQRELFF.

This clone occurred once. The rearrangement joins TRBV27 to TRBJ1-2, with 8 bases aligning to TRBD1. CDR3 length: 14 residues. V shed 6 bases and J 3 bases; nucleotides not matched to a gene: 6. Germline V lookup: CDR1 MNHEY, CDR2 SMNVEV (reference sequence). The CDR3 sequence: CASRDTGGYYGYTF. DNA for the CDR3: TGTGCCAGCAGAGATACAGGGGGGTACTATGGCTACACCTTC.

The chain has TRBV19 and TRBJ2-2, with 12 bases fitting TRBD2. Germline lookup yields CDR1 LNHDA and CDR2 SQIVND (reference sequence). The CDR3 spans 19 residues. V lost 6 bases, J lost 5 bases, and 16 bases stayed unmatched. The CDR3 DNA is TGTGCCAGTAGCCACCCTAGGCTAGCGGGAGGGCCGGGGACCGGGGAGCTGTTTTTT. This translates into CASSHPRLAGGPGTGELFF.

The gene calls are TRBV28 and TRBJ2-1, with TRBD1 matching 12 bases. V lost 6 bases, J lost 9 bases, and 9 bases stayed unmatched. Germline V CDR1 and CDR2: MDHEN, SYDVKM. The CDR3 loop spans 15 amino acids. The CDR3 coding sequence is TGTGCCAGCAGCCTCGGGACAGGGGGCCGAGGTGAGCAGTTCTTC. Amino acids: CASSLGTGGRGEQFF.

This clone was recorded only once. This chain joins TRBV2 and TRBJ1-2; D remains ambiguous. The germline gives CDR1 SNHLY, CDR2 FYNNEI. Deletions cut 1 base from V and 2 bases from J, with 8 bases between. The CDR3 sequence is 14 residues long. The CDR3 DNA reads TGTGCCAGCAGTGAAGTACAGATAAACTATGGCTACACCTTC. Translation gives CASSEVQINYGYTF.

This clone was observed once. The chain is built from TRBV6-4 and TRBJ2-3, with 7 bases matching TRBD2. CDR1 MRHNA and CDR2 SNTAGT come from the germline V gene. J lost 2 bases, V lost 0 bases, and 2 bases had no gene match. The CDR3 loop spans 15 amino acids. CDR3 DNA sequence: TGTGCCAGCAGTGACTCAGCGGGGACCACAGATACGCAGTATTTT. Translated: CASSDSAGTTDTQYF.

This clone was observed once. The J gene is TRBJ2-1, the V gene TRBV28; TRBD2 agrees at 14 bases. Germline V gene sequence: CDR1 MDHEN, CDR2 SYDVKM. The junction had 4 bases not matched to a gene; V was cut back by 5 bases and J by 4 bases. This CDR3 region has 16 residues. In nucleotides, the CDR3 is TGTGCCAGCAGTCGGACTAGCGGGAGGAAATACAATGAGCAGTTCTTC. Amino acid sequence: CASSRTSGRKYNEQFF.

The genes are TRBV6-1 and TRBJ1-1; D remains ambiguous. Germline V gives CDR1 MNHNS, CDR2 SASEGT. The CDR3 extends over 16 amino acids. Trimming cost V 0 bases and J 5 bases, with 16 bases left between them. CDR3 bases: TGTGCCAGCAGTGAAGCGCGGCGTCCCTTTGGGACTGAAGCTTTCTTT. Translated: CASSEARRPFGTEAFF.

V usage is TRBV28 and J usage is TRBJ2-5; D may be TRBD1 (8 bases). V was pared by 6 bases and J by 5 bases, with 19 bases between. The germline V gene encodes CDR1 MDHEN and CDR2 SYDVKM. The CDR3 covers 15 residues. The CDR3 sequence: CASSAGAGGLETQYF. CDR3 nucleotide sequence: TGTGCCAGCAGCGCGGGGGCAGGGGGCTTGGAGACCCAGTACTTC.

This chain connects TRBV5-4 to TRBJ2-3, with 8 bases aligning to TRBD2. The CDR3 sequence is 14 residues long. V lost 2 bases and J lost 5; bases outside the gene matches: 4. Germline-derived CDR1 and CDR2 are SGHNT and YYREEE (reference sequence). CDR3 nucleotides: TGTGCCAGCAGCTTCGTGGCGGGGGGAGATACGCAGTATTTT. It translates to CASSFVAGGDTQYF.

This chain joins TRBV11-3 and TRBJ1-1; unclear D gene. With 5 bases removed from V and 1 base from J, the gap between germline ends came to 8 bases. Germline V CDR1 and CDR2: SGHNT, YENEEA. The CDR3 length is 13 residues. This chain's CDR3 is CASSPTGNTEAFF. The CDR3 nucleotides read TGTGCCAGCAGCCCAACGGGGAACACTGAAGCTTTCTTT.

The rearrangement links TRBV5-4 to TRBJ2-2; 8 nucleotides match TRBD2. Germline trimming cut 0 bases from V and 5 bases from J; bases unmatched to any gene: 6. The CDR3 is made up of 16 amino acids. CDR1 is SGHNT and CDR2 is YYREEE in the germline V gene (reference sequence). In DNA, the CDR3 is TGTGCCAGCAGCTTGGCCGCAAGCGGGAGTACCGGGGAGCTGTTTTTT. The encoded protein is CASSLAASGSTGELFF.

The chain carries TRBV11-2 and TRBJ2-7, with 9 bases identical to TRBD1. Per the germline V gene, CDR1 is SGHAT and CDR2 is FQNNGV. J gave up 3 bases and V 1 base, and 10 bases lay outside the gene matches. This CDR3 spans 17 amino acids. Here the CDR3 DNA reads TGTGCCAGCAGCTTAGCAAACGACGGGACAGGGTACTACGAGCAGTACTTC. It encodes CASSLANDGTGYYEQYF.

The chain carries TRBV2 and TRBJ1-2, with D hard to call. This CDR3 is built from 14 residues. Germline V CDR1 and CDR2: SNHLY, FYNNEI. Trimming took off 9 bases at V and 4 bases at J, with 18 bases between the two ends. CDR3 DNA sequence: TGTGCCAGATCACCCTTCGGCGGCCTCTATGGCTACACCTTC. Translation: CARSPFGGLYGYTF.

This clone was counted many times. V and J are TRBV4-1 and TRBJ2-7, with D perhaps TRBD2 (6 bases). The CDR3 spans 14 residues. The V end lost 1 base, the J end lost 3 bases, and 10 bases lay between the germline ends. CDR1 MGHRA and CDR2 YSYEKL come from the germline V gene. CDR3 sequence (DNA): TGCGCCAGCAGCCAAGCAATTAGCGGCTACGAGCAGTACTTC. As protein: CASSQAISGYEQYF.